This T cell receptor beta chain derives from a study of blood T cells in healthy people across ages. This clonotype has more than one count but fewer than ten. Next came a second PCR, run for about 7 to 12 cycles, which used a sample-barcoded 5' primer along with a J-beta primer mix. MiXCR, run by TCRdb on the 5' RACE reads, gives a single entry per CDR3 protein. The sample shows 1 million to 1.2 million distinct CDR3 sequences, approximately 38% of them seen only once. The CDR3 contains 12 residues. Germline V gene data show CDR1 as SQVTM and CDR2 as ANQGSEA. V shed 4 bases and J shed 6 bases, with 10 bases lying between them.

The rearrangement links TRBV29-1 to TRBJ1-5; tentative D call: TRBD1 (5 bases). Source material: blood. This TCR derives from a man between 18 and 35 years old in good health. The CDR3 DNA is TGCAGCGTTGCGGGGGGAAGTCAGCCCCAGCATTTT. Its protein product is CSVAGGSQPQHF. The variable domain in full, with the rest retrieved from reference TRBV29-1 and TRBJ1-5, is SAVISQKPSRDICQRGTSLTIQCQVDSQVTMMFWYRQQPGQSLTLIATANQGSEATYESGFVIDKFPISRPNLTFSTLTVSNMSPEDSSIYLCSVAGGSQPQHFGDGTRLSIL.